Below are 28 T cell receptor beta chains sequenced from a single sample in a study of T cells after yellow fever vaccination. MiXCR, applied by TCRdb to the 5' RACE reads, yields one record per CDR3 protein. The sample includes about 360,000 distinct CDR3 sequences, around 6.4% of them seen just once. The material was PBMCs, obtained 5 days after the yellow fever booster vaccination. These receptors were obtained from a man aged 25 to 40 who received the YFV17D yellow fever vaccine.

This clonotype showed up many times. The genes are TRBV5-1 and TRBJ2-3; D remains ambiguous. Germline V gene sequence: CDR1 SGHRS, CDR2 YFSETQ. V lost 0 bases and J 6 bases, leaving 11 bases between the germline ends. The CDR3 is 14 residues long. The CDR3 DNA reads as TGCGCCAGCAGCTTGGGAAACCTAGGCGATACGCAGTATTTT. Its protein product is CASSLGNLGDTQYF. Based on the CDR3 plus reference TRBV5-1 and TRBJ2-3, the full variable domain is KAGVTQTPRYLIKTRGQQVTLSCSPISGHRSVSWYQQTPGQGLQFLFEYFSETQRNKGNFPGRFSGRQFSNSRSEMNVSTLELGDSALYLCASSLGNLGDTQYFGPGTRLTVL.

This clonotype was observed a few times. This chain uses TRBV9 with TRBJ2-1; TRBD1 might be the D (7 bases). Per the germline V gene, CDR1 is SGDLS and CDR2 is YYNGEE. The V end lost 6 bases, the J end lost 2 bases, and 21 bases lay between the germline ends. The CDR3 runs 17 residues. CDR3: CASTPQGRRGAYNEQFF. As DNA, the CDR3 is TGTGCCAGCACCCCACAGGGGCGGCGGGGTGCCTACAATGAGCAGTTCTTC.

To note about this clonotype: This may be a read error: a much more frequent sequence differs by one nucleotide. V usage is TRBV18 and J usage is TRBJ2-7, with a weak D call TRBD1 (5 bases). Germline V gene lookup returns CDR1 KGHSH and CDR2 LQKENI. This CDR3 spans 14 amino acids. CDR3 nucleotides: TGTGCCAGCTCACCTCAGCAGGGCGGCTACAAGCAGTACTTC. Its translation: CASSPQQGGYKQYF.

The chain is built from TRBV7-2 and TRBJ2-3, with D possibly matching TRBD2 (5 bases). CDR3 length: 14 amino acids. V dropped 3 bases and J dropped 0 bases, with 7 bases sitting between them. From germline, CDR1 is SGHTA and CDR2 FQGNSA. CDR3 DNA: TGTGCCAGCAGCTTCCGGGAAAGCACAGATACGCAGTATTTT. Its protein product is CASSFRESTDTQYF.

This clonotype was found a few times. V is TRBV11-1 and J is TRBJ2-1; 16 bases agree with TRBD2. Trimming removed 4 bases from V and 10 bases from J; junction bases left unmatched: 13. Germline V gene lookup returns CDR1 SGHAT and CDR2 FQDESV (reference sequence). The CDR3 covers 18 residues. CDR3 loop: CASSSSHGTSGRAEEQFF. The CDR3 DNA reads TGTGCCAGCAGCTCGAGTCATGGGACTAGCGGGAGGGCGGAAGAGCAGTTCTTC.

This clonotype was detected many times. J is TRBJ2-2 and V is TRBV30, with unresolved D. V was cut by 4 bases and J by 9 bases, with 15 bases left in between. The germline V gene encodes CDR1 GTSNPN and CDR2 SVGIG (reference sequence). CDR3 length equals 13 residues. The CDR3 region is CAWTGVGPRELFF. The CDR3 coding sequence is TGTGCCTGGACAGGTGTCGGGCCCCGGGAGCTGTTTTTT. Combining the CDR3 with reference TRBV30 and TRBJ2-2 gives the whole variable domain SQTIHQWPATLVQPVGSPLSLECTVEGTSNPNLYWYRQAAGRGLQLLFYSVGIGQISSEVPQNLSASRPQDRQFILSSKKLLLSDSGFYLCAWTGVGPRELFFGEGSRLTVL.

This chain joins TRBV19 and TRBJ2-1, with D perhaps matching TRBD1 (5 bases). The V gene's germline CDR1 is LNHDA and CDR2 SQIVND (reference sequence). V was shortened by 10 bases and J by 9 bases, with 16 bases between the two germline ends. The CDR3 length is 12 residues. Written as DNA, the CDR3 is TGTGCCACGATCAGACAGAACGGTGAGCAGTTCTTC. Its translation: CATIRQNGEQFF.

The chain is built from TRBV10-3 and TRBJ2-7; a possible D gene is TRBD2 (6 bases). Germline CDR1 reads ENHRY; CDR2 reads SYGVKD. The V gene lost 7 bases and the J gene lost 7 bases, with 23 bases spanning the gap. The CDR3 has 15 residues. CDR3 DNA sequence: TGTGCCATCACCCCCGAGGGGACTCGGGGTTTGGAGCAGTACTTC. Translation: CAITPEGTRGLEQYF.

About this clonotype: Here the CDR3 omits its conserved ending phenylalanine or tryptophan, so a read error is the likely source. This chain joins TRBV11-2 and TRBJ2-6; a possible D gene is TRBD1 (6 bases). CDR1 and CDR2 (germline): SGHAT, FQNNGV. CDR3 length: 19 amino acids. Trimming pared 4 bases from V and 4 bases from J, leaving 23 bases between. DNA for the CDR3: TGTGCCAGCAGCTCACACCCAGGGGCAGGGTCATCCGGGGCCAACGTCCTGACTTCC. This encodes CASSSHPGAGSSGANVLTS.

This sequence joins TRBV19 and TRBJ1-5; D gene uncertain. The CDR3 sequence is 15 residues long. Between the trimmed V and J ends, which lost 1 base and 4 bases, there was a span of 11 bases. Germline V gives CDR1 LNHDA, CDR2 SQIVND (reference sequence). The DNA of the CDR3 is TGTGCCAGTAGTATAGTTGATCCTAGGAATCAGCCCCAGCATTTT. It codes for CASSIVDPRNQPQHF.

Note on this clonotype: Given a much more abundant clone one base away, this may be a read error. The chain recombines TRBV7-9 with TRBJ2-7; TRBD1 might be the D (5 bases). Trimming left V 8 bases short and J 3 bases short, with 8 bases between. CDR3 length: 11 amino acids. Germline V gene sequence: CDR1 SEHNR, CDR2 FQNEAQ (reference sequence). CDR3 sequence (DNA): TGTGCCAGCGGAGACAGCTACGAGCAGTACTTC. Its protein is CASGDSYEQYF. Supplemented by reference TRBV7-9 and TRBJ2-7, the full variable domain reads DTGVSQNPRHKITKRGQNVTFRCDPISEHNRLYWYRQTLGQGPEFLTYFQNEAQLEKSRLLSDRFSAERPKGSFSTLEIQRTEQGDSAMYLCASGDSYEQYFGPGTRLTVT.

Many counts were recorded for this clonotype. This chain joins TRBV4-1 and TRBJ2-2, with no clear D. V gave up 3 bases and J gave up 6 bases, with 11 bases separating them. The CDR3 runs 14 residues. Germline V CDR1 and CDR2: MGHRA, YSYEKL. CDR3 DNA: TGCGCCAGCAGCCAGCAGCAAGAAGCCGGGGAGCTGTTTTTT. The encoded protein is CASSQQQEAGELFF.

This clonotype occurred a few times. J is TRBJ2-3 and V is TRBV12-3 or TRBV12-4; D is perhaps TRBD2 (6 bases). Trimming cost V 7 bases and J 4 bases, with 15 bases left between them. CDR3 length: 14 amino acids. CDR3 protein: CASNPRAGPDTQYF. The CDR3, as DNA: TGTGCCAGCAACCCTAGGGCGGGGCCAGATACGCAGTATTTT.

The chain joins TRBV5-4 to TRBJ2-2; perhaps D is TRBD1 or TRBD2 (6 bases each). The length of the CDR3 is 16 residues. Germline V gene sequence: CDR1 SGHNT, CDR2 YYREEE (reference sequence). V lost 4 bases, J lost 1 base, and 14 bases lay in between. The CDR3 protein is CASSIPRGLNTGELFF. The CDR3 bases are TGTGCCAGCAGCATACCCAGGGGACTGAACACCGGGGAGCTGTTTTTT. Full variable domain (outside the CDR3, taken from reference TRBV5-4 and TRBJ2-2): ETGVTQSPTHLIKTRGQQVTLRCSSQSGHNTVSWYQQALGQGPQFIFQYYREEENGRGNFPPRFSGLQFPNYSSELNVNALELDDSALYLCASSIPRGLNTGELFFGEGSRLTVL.

The V gene is TRBV4-3, the J gene TRBJ2-1; 7 nucleotides agree with TRBD2. This CDR3 contains 16 residues. CDR1 and CDR2 (germline): LGHNA, YSLEER. V gave up 0 bases and J gave up 3 bases; unmatched junction bases: 5. The CDR3 region is CASSQDFSGNYNEQFF. In DNA, the CDR3 is TGCGCCAGCAGCCAAGATTTCAGCGGGAACTACAATGAGCAGTTCTTC.

This clonotype was detected only a few times. Here the CDR3 reads CASSQEGPLKISEQYF. CDR3 in DNA: TGCGCCAGCAGCCAAGAAGGCCCCCTTAAGATATCCGAGCAGTACTTC. This rearrangement joins TRBV4-3 to TRBJ2-7; D is unclear. CDR1 and CDR2 (germline): LGHNA, YSLEER. CDR3 length equals 16 residues. The ends were cut back, 0 bases at V and 6 bases at J, with 18 bases in the middle.

This clonotype has a handful of counts. The gene calls are TRBV29-1 and TRBJ2-1; TRBD2 aligns across 7 bases. Germline CDR1 is SQVTM and CDR2 is ANQGSEA. This CDR3 contains 13 residues. After removal of 8 bases from V and 9 bases from J, the junction contained 13 bases not matched to a gene. In DNA form, the CDR3 reads TGCAGCATCGGGAGGTATAGGGTTGGTGAGCAGTTCTTC. This translates into CSIGRYRVGEQFF.

This clonotype has at least ten counts. The chain recombines TRBV20-1 with TRBJ2-7; 10 nucleotides align to TRBD2. Germline assignment: CDR1 DFQATT and CDR2 SNEGSKA (reference sequence). This CDR3 comprises 15 residues. The trim removed 0 bases at V and 3 bases at J, leaving 5 bases unmatched. The CDR3 region is CSARDRTSGSYEQYF. In DNA, the CDR3 is TGCAGTGCTAGAGACAGGACTAGCGGAAGCTACGAGCAGTACTTC.

J is TRBJ1-5 and V is TRBV6-5; D gene uncertain. Trimming stripped 5 bases from V and 1 base from J, with 6 bases between. The CDR3 has 13 amino acids. The germline V gene has CDR1 MNHEY and CDR2 SVGAGI. This CDR3 reads CASSRISNQPQHF. CDR3 in DNA: TGTGCCAGCAGTCGTATAAGCAATCAGCCCCAGCATTTT.

This clonotype came up a few times. The chain uses TRBV15 and TRBJ1-5; no clear D. The CDR3 has 12 amino acids. V was pared by 4 bases and J by 1 base, with 2 bases between. CDR1 LNHNV and CDR2 YYDKDF come from the germline V gene (reference sequence). DNA for the CDR3: TGTGCCACCAGCAACAGCAATCAGCCCCAGCATTTT. As protein: CATSNSNQPQHF.

The J gene is TRBJ2-1, the V gene TRBV29-1; no clear D. Per germline, CDR1 SQVTM and CDR2 ANQGSEA. The CDR3 runs 13 residues. V was cut by 2 bases and J by 10 bases, with 15 bases left in between. The CDR3 DNA sequence: TGCAGCGTTGAACCCGCCTGGGGATACGAGCAGTTCTTC. This translates into CSVEPAWGYEQFF.

This clonotype turned up a few times. The genes are TRBV5-4 and TRBJ2-5; 10 bases align to TRBD2. CDR1 and CDR2 from the germline V gene are SGHNT and YYREEE (reference sequence). V shed 0 bases, J shed 4 bases, and the junction held 12 bases outside the gene matches. This CDR3 region has 18 residues. For the CDR3, the DNA is TGTGCCAGCAGCTTGGCTCCTTTTGGACTAGCGGAGGCAGAGACCCAGTACTTC. Residues: CASSLAPFGLAEAETQYF.

V is TRBV11-2 and J is TRBJ2-4; TRBD1 aligns across 7 bases. This CDR3 is 15 amino acids long. Germline-derived CDR1 and CDR2 are SGHAT and FQNNGV. V dropped 1 base and J dropped 7; count of bases not matched to a gene: 7. The CDR3 region has the DNA TGTGCCAGCAGCTTAGGAGCGCAGGGGGTCAACATTCAGTACTTC. Translation: CASSLGAQGVNIQYF.

This clonotype was seen many times. The chain has TRBV27 and TRBJ2-5, with D perhaps TRBD1 (6 bases). From germline, CDR1 is MNHEY and CDR2 SMNVEV (reference sequence). The CDR3 has 13 residues. V shed 5 bases and J shed 5 bases, with 12 bases lying between them. The CDR3 sequence: CASSQPGVETQYF. The CDR3 DNA reads as TGTGCCAGCAGTCAACCAGGGGTGGAGACCCAGTACTTC.

A few counts support this clonotype. V is TRBV10-3 and J is TRBJ2-7; D may be TRBD1 (6 bases). Trimming removed 3 bases at V and 8 bases at J, with 14 bases between. Germline CDR1 reads ENHRY; CDR2 reads SYGVKD. This CDR3 region has 13 residues. The CDR3 sequence is CAISEPPQGKQYF. The CDR3 nucleotides read TGTGCCATCAGTGAACCACCACAGGGTAAGCAGTACTTC.

This clonotype was detected many times. The rearrangement joins TRBV18 to TRBJ1-4; D remains ambiguous. V lost 6 bases, J lost 5 bases, and 13 bases lay in between. CDR1 is KGHSH and CDR2 is LQKENI in the germline V gene. This CDR3 contains 14 residues. The chain's CDR3 is CASSLDRRNEKLFF. The DNA of the CDR3 is TGTGCCAGCTCCCTAGACCGCAGAAATGAAAAACTGTTTTTT.

The chain employs TRBV12-3 or TRBV12-4 and TRBJ2-1; 11 bases line up with TRBD2. The CDR3 runs to 16 residues. V lost 0 bases to trimming and J lost 8 bases; unmatched junction nucleotides: 6. The CDR3 DNA reads as TGTGCCAGCAGTTTAGCCCGGACTAGCGGGTTCTATGAGCAGTTCTTC. Translating gives CASSLARTSGFYEQFF.

This clonotype was recorded a few times. The gene calls are TRBV5-1 and TRBJ1-5; D might be TRBD1 (5 bases). V shed 1 base and J shed 3 bases, with 8 bases lying between them. The germline CDR1 and CDR2 sequences are SGHRS and YFSETQ. The CDR3 runs to 14 residues. CDR3 loop: CASSLPGLNQPQHF. CDR3 in DNA: TGCGCCAGCAGCTTGCCAGGGCTCAATCAGCCCCAGCATTTT.